This passage covers 10 T cell receptor beta chains from one sample sequenced in a study of blood T cell repertoires in COVID-19. The method was immunoSEQ multiplex PCR; TCRdb's version includes in-frame clones alone and lacks a portion of them. Of more than 200,000 clones in the sample, 70% to 85% are singletons; the top ten hold 1.4%. Specimen: peripheral blood. These receptors were collected from a woman aged 40 to 50 who had recovered from COVID-19.

This clone was detected only once. The V and J genes are TRBV10-3 and TRBJ1-1; possibly TRBD1 for D (5 bases). Trimming removed 4 bases from V and 5 bases from J, with 11 bases in between. This CDR3 comprises 13 residues. CDR1 ENHRY and CDR2 SYGVKD come from the germline V gene. The CDR3 sequence: CAISGSGGTEAFF. The CDR3 coding sequence is TGTGCCATCAGTGGGAGTGGGGGGACTGAAGCTTTCTTT.

The V gene is TRBV7-9, the J gene TRBJ1-1; TRBD1 aligns across 8 bases. Germline values: CDR1 SEHNR, CDR2 FQNEAQ (reference sequence). The ends lost 5 bases at V and 3 bases at J; junction bases unmatched: 5. This CDR3 region has 14 residues. The CDR3 region has the DNA TGTGCCAGCAGCAACGACAGGGGAGACACTGAAGCTTTCTTT. This codes for CASSNDRGDTEAFF. Full variable domain (remainder filled in from reference TRBV7-9 and TRBJ1-1): DTGVSQNPRHKITKRGQNVTFRCDPISEHNRLYWYRQTLGQGPEFLTYFQNEAQLEKSRLLSDRFSAERPKGSFSTLEIQRTEQGDSAMYLCASSNDRGDTEAFFGQGTRLTVV.

V usage is TRBV28 and J usage is TRBJ1-4; TRBD1 matches at 8 bases. The V and J ends lost 5 bases and 3 bases, in that order; junction bases with no gene match: 14. Germline V gene lookup returns CDR1 MDHEN and CDR2 SYDVKM. The CDR3 consists of 18 residues. In nucleotides, the CDR3 is TGTGCCAGCAGTGAGACCAAGACAGGGGTAGGGGCTAATGAAAAACTGTTTTTT. Its translation is CASSETKTGVGANEKLFF.

The chain joins TRBV11-1 to TRBJ1-2, with TRBD1 matching 8 bases. This CDR3 has 15 residues. Germline V gene data show CDR1 as SGHAT and CDR2 as FQDESV (reference sequence). V trimming: 2 bases; J trimming: 5 bases; junction bases outside the gene matches: 7. CDR3 residues: CASSLRAGTGYGYTF. The DNA of the CDR3 is TGTGCCAGCAGCTTAAGGGCCGGGACAGGTTATGGCTACACCTTC. Looking up the rest from reference TRBV11-1 and TRBJ1-2 gives the full variable domain: EAEVAQSPRYKITEKSQAVAFWCDPISGHATLYWYRQILGQGPELLVQFQDESVVDDSQLPKDRFSAERLKGVDSTLKIQPAELGDSAMYLCASSLRAGTGYGYTFGSGTRLTVV.

The chain joins TRBV6-2 or TRBV6-3 to TRBJ2-2; 8 bases map to TRBD1. The germline CDR1 and CDR2 sequences are MNHEY and SVGEGT. This CDR3 is built from 18 residues. Trimming removed 4 bases from V and 8 bases from J; junction bases left unmatched: 18. The DNA of the CDR3 is TGTGCCAGCAGTTCAGACAGGGGCCAAGTCCGTCCGTTTGGGGAGCTGTTTTTT. Translation gives CASSSDRGQVRPFGELFF.

The rearrangement links TRBV19 to TRBJ2-7, with 7 bases fitting TRBD1. This CDR3 is built from 13 residues. With V trimmed by 6 bases and J by 3 bases, 5 bases remained unmatched. Germline loops: CDR1 LNHDA, CDR2 SQIVND (reference sequence). The CDR3, as DNA: TGTGCCAGTAGCGGACAGGTAGGCTACGAGCAGTACTTC. Its translation: CASSGQVGYEQYF.

V gene TRBV7-9 combines with J gene TRBJ2-3, with 10 positions matching TRBD2. CDR3 size: 16 residues. V dropped 3 bases and J dropped 3; count of bases not matched to a gene: 6. Germline CDR1 is SEHNR and CDR2 is FQNEAQ (reference sequence). The CDR3 DNA reads as TGTGCCAGCAGCTTCGAGCGGGGGGGCGCGACAGATACGCAGTATTTT. Translation: CASSFERGGATDTQYF.

The chain carries TRBV4-3 and TRBJ2-3, with D tentatively TRBD1 (6 bases). V lost 3 bases and J 4 bases, leaving 23 bases between the germline ends. The germline gives CDR1 LGHNA, CDR2 YSLEER. The CDR3 sequence is 18 residues long. The CDR3 loop reads CASSHLQTGTRGADTQYF. CDR3 bases: TGCGCCAGCAGCCACCTTCAGACCGGGACCAGGGGCGCAGATACGCAGTATTTT.

The chain uses TRBV19 and TRBJ1-5, with D tentatively TRBD1 (5 bases). Deletions cut 5 bases from V and 8 bases from J, with 13 bases between. The CDR3 has 13 amino acids. Germline V lookup: CDR1 LNHDA, CDR2 SQIVND (reference sequence). Written as DNA, the CDR3 is TGTGCCAGTAGTTCCCGCGGGGGTGAGCCCCAGCATTTT. Encoded protein: CASSSRGGEPQHF.

The chain carries TRBV7-8 and TRBJ2-1, with no clear D. The CDR3 totals 16 residues. The V and J ends lost 2 bases and 4 bases respectively, with 15 bases between them. CDR1 and CDR2 from the germline V gene are SGHVS and FQNEAQ. For the CDR3, the DNA is TGTGCCAGCAGCTTAACGTCGCAGGCCCATTACAATGAGCAGTTCTTC. Translating it yields CASSLTSQAHYNEQFF. Full variable domain (outside the CDR3, taken from reference TRBV7-8 and TRBJ2-1): GAGVSQSPRYKVAKRGQDVALRCDPISGHVSLFWYQQALGQGPEFLTYFQNEAQLDKSGLPSDRFFAERPEGSVSTLKIQRTQQEDSAVYLCASSLTSQAHYNEQFFGPGTRLTVL.